Following are 13 T cell receptor beta chains from one sample sequenced in a study of T cells after yellow fever vaccination. TCRdb passed the 5' RACE reads through MiXCR, listing each CDR3 protein once. The sample has 450,000 to 550,000 distinct CDR3 sequences, roughly 22% seen once; the top ten hold roughly 16%. Here the sequenced sample was PBMCs, taken less than 25 days after the first yellow fever vaccination. Every receptor here comes from a young man who received the YFV17D yellow fever vaccine.

The V gene is TRBV6-5, the J gene TRBJ1-1, with D possibly being TRBD1 (5 bases). The CDR3 totals 14 residues. With 3 bases removed from V and 6 bases from J, the gap between germline ends came to 14 bases. Looked up from germline, CDR1 is MNHEY and CDR2 is SVGAGI. The CDR3 here is CASSYYQGGSEAFF. CDR3 bases: TGTGCCAGCAGTTATTACCAGGGAGGGTCTGAAGCTTTCTTT.

This clonotype has more than one count but fewer than ten. V and J are TRBV29-1 and TRBJ1-1; the D is unclear. The ends were cut back, 0 bases at V and 0 bases at J, with 2 bases in the middle. Germline CDR1 reads SQVTM; CDR2 reads ANQGSEA. There are 12 residues in the CDR3. This CDR3 reads CSVEELNTEAFF. The CDR3 DNA is TGCAGCGTTGAAGAGTTGAACACTGAAGCTTTCTTT.

This clonotype was seen a few times. CDR3 loop: CASSPPSRGRNTGELFF. CDR3 sequence (DNA): TGTGCCAGCAGCCCCCCAAGTCGCGGGAGGAACACCGGGGAGCTGTTTTTT. The genes are TRBV5-4 and TRBJ2-2, with 7 bases fitting TRBD2. The junction had 10 bases not matched to a gene; V was cut back by 4 bases and J by 1 base. The germline V gene encodes CDR1 SGHNT and CDR2 YYREEE (reference sequence). CDR3 size: 17 residues.

This clonotype was seen only a few times. The genes are TRBV29-1 and TRBJ1-1; possibly TRBD1 for D (6 bases). The CDR3 consists of 12 residues. Germline lookup yields CDR1 SQVTM and CDR2 ANQGSEA. Trimming pared 4 bases from V and 10 bases from J, leaving 16 bases between. CDR3: CSVVVDRGIAFF. In nucleotides, the CDR3 is TGCAGCGTTGTCGTGGACAGAGGGATAGCTTTCTTT.

This clonotype was picked up a small number of times. J is TRBJ2-1 and V is TRBV6-5; TRBD1 is a possible D gene (6 bases). The germline V gene encodes CDR1 MNHEY and CDR2 SVGAGI. The ends were cut back, 0 bases at V and 9 bases at J, with 18 bases in the middle. CDR3 size: 16 residues. The CDR3 DNA is TGTGCCAGCAGTTACTCGACAGGATCGGAGGTTGTTGAGCAGTTCTTC. The encoded protein is CASSYSTGSEVVEQFF.

This clonotype was found a few times. V is TRBV2 and J is TRBJ2-7; D assignment may be TRBD1 or TRBD2 (6 bases each). The CDR3 consists of 13 residues. CDR1 and CDR2 (germline): SNHLY, FYNNEI. Trimming took 6 bases from V and 8 from J, leaving 17 bases between them. In nucleotides, the CDR3 is TGTGCCAGCAGAGACGGGGGCACAGCCCAGCAGTACGTC. It is translated as CASRDGGTAQQYV.

Here the CDR3 DNA reads TGTGCCAGCAGCTCCCCGGAGGTCACCGGGGAGCTGTTTTTT. Protein product: CASSSPEVTGELFF. This rearrangement joins TRBV12-3 or TRBV12-4 to TRBJ2-2, with D perhaps matching TRBD2 (5 bases). This CDR3 is 14 amino acids long. V lost 6 bases and J lost 4, with 12 bases in between.

This clonotype has just a few counts. This chain connects TRBV18 to TRBJ2-3; possibly TRBD2 for D (5 bases). V dropped 1 base and J dropped 2 bases, with 22 bases sitting between them. The CDR3 totals 19 residues. CDR1 is KGHSH and CDR2 is LQKENI in the germline V gene. The CDR3 loop is CASSPRGQSLARITDTQYF. The CDR3 DNA is TGTGCCAGCTCACCACGTGGCCAGAGCCTAGCCAGGATCACAGATACGCAGTATTTT.

The CDR3 nucleotides are TGCAGTGCTCTTTCAACTAGCGGGTCCTACGAGCAGTACGTC. Translation gives CSALSTSGSYEQYV. This chain uses TRBV20-1 with TRBJ2-7; TRBD2 aligns across 9 bases. Germline CDR1 and CDR2: DFQATT and SNEGSKA (reference sequence). The V and J ends lost 5 bases and 1 base, in that order; junction bases with no gene match: 6. The CDR3 is 14 residues long.

V is TRBV12-3 or TRBV12-4 and J is TRBJ1-6; D is uncertain. The CDR3 consists of 13 residues. Trimming removed 8 bases at V and 8 bases at J, with 13 bases between. The CDR3 loop reads CASRSIRDSPLHF. CDR3 coding DNA: TGTGCCAGCCGATCCATAAGGGATTCACCCCTCCACTTT.

This clonotype was seen only a few times. The rearrangement uses TRBV5-6 and TRBJ2-7; D gene uncertain. From germline, CDR1 is SGHDT and CDR2 YYEEEE. V was trimmed by 1 base and J by 0 bases, leaving 11 bases between them. The CDR3 loop spans 15 amino acids. The CDR3 DNA follows: TGTGCCAGCAGCTTGAGACGGGCGAGCTCCTACGAGCAGTACTTC. It translates to CASSLRRASSYEQYF.

This clonotype was observed a few times. The chain has TRBV4-3 and TRBJ2-7; no firm D call. The V gene's germline CDR1 is LGHNA and CDR2 YSLEER. CDR3 length: 15 amino acids. V dropped 1 base and J dropped 4 bases, with 14 bases sitting between them. CDR3 in amino acids: CASSQGAELGYEQYF. The DNA of the CDR3 is TGCGCCAGCAGCCAAGGGGCAGAGCTGGGGTACGAGCAGTACTTC.

This clonotype was seen a few times. The chain is built from TRBV24-1 and TRBJ2-3; D remains unclear. Trimming removed 7 bases at V and 4 bases at J, with 5 bases between. This CDR3 contains 11 residues. Germline V gene sequence: CDR1 KGHDR, CDR2 SFDVKD. CDR3 nucleotide sequence: TGTGCCACCAGACAGTCAGATACGCAGTATTTT. Residues: CATRQSDTQYF.